The 6 T cell receptor beta chains reported below all come from one sample, sequenced in a study of T cells in localized non-small cell lung cancer. The table came from immunoSEQ multiplex PCR; TCRdb's copy has only in-frame clones and leaves some out. The data contain 35,000 or so clones, about 83% of them singletons. The sequencing here drew on peripheral blood, taken before any cancer treatment. The receptor set was obtained from a woman aged 35 to 69 with stage I lung adenocarcinoma.

This rearrangement joins TRBV27 to TRBJ2-5, with 8 nucleotides matching TRBD1. CDR3 length: 16 amino acids. The trim removed 0 bases at V and 5 bases at J, leaving 8 bases unmatched. The germline CDR1 and CDR2 sequences are MNHEY and SMNVEV (reference sequence). The CDR3 bases are TGTGCCAGCAGTTTATCGGCAGGGGGCTTAGGGGAGACCCAGTACTTC. Translating gives CASSLSAGGLGETQYF.

This rearrangement joins TRBV29-1 to TRBJ1-3; no clear D gene. The CDR3 has 12 residues. The germline V gene encodes CDR1 SQVTM and CDR2 ANQGSEA. Trimming took off 4 bases at V and 8 bases at J, with 12 bases between the two ends. CDR3 sequence reads: CSVVRGRDTIYF. CDR3 sequence (DNA): TGCAGCGTTGTTCGGGGTAGGGACACCATATATTTT.

V is TRBV11-2 and J is TRBJ2-5; no reliable D call. V was pared by 1 base and J by 5 bases, with 8 bases between. The CDR3 spans 13 residues. From germline, CDR1 is SGHAT and CDR2 FQNNGV. The CDR3 region has the DNA TGTGCCAGCAGCTTAGCGGGCGTGGAGACCCAGTACTTC. It codes for CASSLAGVETQYF.

V is TRBV11-2 and J is TRBJ2-5; D gene ambiguous. The CDR3 has 13 residues. Trimming took off 5 bases at V and 5 bases at J, with 12 bases between the two ends. Germline CDR1 is SGHAT and CDR2 is FQNNGV. The CDR3 loop is CASSPIRRETQYF. In DNA, the CDR3 is TGTGCCAGCAGCCCGATCCGGCGGGAGACCCAGTACTTC.

This clone has more than one count but fewer than ten. The genes are TRBV2 and TRBJ2-7; 7 bases agree with TRBD2. J was trimmed by 11 bases and V by 4 bases; bases with no gene match: 17. This CDR3 comprises 15 residues. Germline lookup yields CDR1 SNHLY and CDR2 FYNNEI. This chain's CDR3 is CASSGGSGTKSGKYF. The CDR3 DNA follows: TGTGCCAGCAGTGGGGGATCCGGGACTAAAAGTGGAAAGTACTTC.

The J gene is TRBJ2-1, the V gene TRBV6-4; D could derive from TRBD1 or TRBD2 (6 bases each). Germline-derived CDR1 and CDR2 are MRHNA and SNTAGT. V was trimmed by 7 bases and J by 9 bases, leaving 16 bases between them. This CDR3 is built from 13 residues. CDR3 residues: CASKGQRAGEQFF. CDR3 nucleotides: TGTGCCAGCAAAGGACAGAGAGCGGGTGAGCAGTTCTTC.